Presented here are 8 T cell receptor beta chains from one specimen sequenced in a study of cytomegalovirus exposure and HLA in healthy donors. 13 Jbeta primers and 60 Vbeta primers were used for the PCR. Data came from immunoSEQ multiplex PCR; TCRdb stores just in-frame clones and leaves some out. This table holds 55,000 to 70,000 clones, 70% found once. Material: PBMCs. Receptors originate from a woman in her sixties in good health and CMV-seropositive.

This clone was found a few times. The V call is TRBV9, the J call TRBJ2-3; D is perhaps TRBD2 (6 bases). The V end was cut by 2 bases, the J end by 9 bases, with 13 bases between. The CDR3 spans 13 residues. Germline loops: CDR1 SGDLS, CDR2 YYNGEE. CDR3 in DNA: TGTGCCAGCAGCGTCTTACTAGCCAGCACGCAGTATTTT. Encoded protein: CASSVLLASTQYF.

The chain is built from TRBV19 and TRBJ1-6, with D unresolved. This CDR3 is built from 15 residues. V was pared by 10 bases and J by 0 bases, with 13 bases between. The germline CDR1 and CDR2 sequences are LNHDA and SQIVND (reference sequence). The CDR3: CATEAGSSYNSPLHF. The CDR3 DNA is TGTGCCACCGAGGCGGGGAGCTCCTATAATTCACCCCTCCACTTT.

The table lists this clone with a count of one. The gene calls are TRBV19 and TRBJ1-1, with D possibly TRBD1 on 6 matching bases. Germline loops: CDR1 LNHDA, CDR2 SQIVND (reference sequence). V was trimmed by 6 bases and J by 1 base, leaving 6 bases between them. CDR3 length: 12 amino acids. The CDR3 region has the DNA TGTGCCAGTAGGACAGGGAACACTGAAGCTTTCTTT. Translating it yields CASRTGNTEAFF.

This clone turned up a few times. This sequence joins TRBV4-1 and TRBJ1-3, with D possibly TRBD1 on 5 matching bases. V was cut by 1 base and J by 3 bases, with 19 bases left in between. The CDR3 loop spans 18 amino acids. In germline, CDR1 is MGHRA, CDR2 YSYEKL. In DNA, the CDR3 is TGCGCCAGCAGCCAAGGCGGGGACCCGGAGGCCATTGGAAACACCATATATTTT. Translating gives CASSQGGDPEAIGNTIYF.

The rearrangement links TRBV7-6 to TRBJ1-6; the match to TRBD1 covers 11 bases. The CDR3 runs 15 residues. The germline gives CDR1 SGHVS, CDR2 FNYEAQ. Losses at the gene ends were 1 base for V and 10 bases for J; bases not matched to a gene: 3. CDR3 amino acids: CASSLEGTGGSPLHF. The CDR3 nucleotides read TGTGCCAGCAGCTTAGAAGGGACAGGGGGATCACCCCTCCACTTT.

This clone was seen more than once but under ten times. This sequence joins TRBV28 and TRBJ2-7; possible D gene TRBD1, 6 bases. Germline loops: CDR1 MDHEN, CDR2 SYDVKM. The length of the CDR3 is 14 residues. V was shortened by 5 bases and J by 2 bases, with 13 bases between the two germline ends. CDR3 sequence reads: CASSASTGPYEQYF. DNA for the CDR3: TGTGCCAGCAGTGCCTCGACAGGCCCCTACGAGCAGTACTTC.

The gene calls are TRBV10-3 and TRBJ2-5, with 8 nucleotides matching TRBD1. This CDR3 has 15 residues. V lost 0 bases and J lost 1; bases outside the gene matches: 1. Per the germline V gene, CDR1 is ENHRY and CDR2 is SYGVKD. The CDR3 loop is CAISESDRAQETQYF. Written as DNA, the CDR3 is TGTGCCATCAGTGAGTCGGACAGGGCCCAAGAGACCCAGTACTTC.

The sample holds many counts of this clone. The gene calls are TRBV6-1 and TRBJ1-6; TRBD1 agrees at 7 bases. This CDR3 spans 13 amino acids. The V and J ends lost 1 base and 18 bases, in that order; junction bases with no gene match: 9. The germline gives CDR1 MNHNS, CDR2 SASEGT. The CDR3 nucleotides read TGTGCCAGCAGTGAAGTCGAGACAGGGACCCCCCACTTT. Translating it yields CASSEVETGTPHF.